The T cell receptor beta chain under discussion was sequenced for a study of T cell responses to AZD1222 COVID-19 vaccine. To note about this clone: The antigen is undetermined.

Germline lookup yields CDR1 LGHNA and CDR2 YSLEER. Trimming removed 3 bases at V and 2 bases at J, with 12 bases between. This CDR3 has 15 amino acids. Findings and limits, study-wide: A rise in Spike-specific TCR breadth and depth followed two AZD1222 doses. Repertoire sampling occurred only after the peak T cell response. Donors were largely white British and mainly female; clonal diversity was possibly underestimated.

Only in-frame clones appear in the TCRdb table, and some are missing; sequencing was by immunoSEQ multiplex PCR. Of some 140,000 clones in the sample, approximately 89% were seen once. The chain recombines TRBV4-3 with TRBJ2-3; D remains ambiguous. This specimen consisted of peripheral blood, obtained on day 0 of AZD1222 vaccination. This TCR came from an adult in good health. CDR3 nucleotides: TGCGCCAGCAGCCAGGTCGGCGAGAACACAGATACGCAGTATTTT. Amino acid sequence: CASSQVGENTDTQYF.